This T cell receptor (beta chain) emerged from a study of T cells in Graves' hyperthyroidism and ophthalmopathy. Overall study context: Peripheral blood sampling occurred at initial diagnosis, before any treatment.

Overall study findings and caveats: Blood also showed most of the thyroid clonotypes that were expanded above 0.001.

This clonotype appeared many times. As yet, its antigen is unknown. V was pared by 4 bases and J by 0 bases, with 16 bases between. Germline loops: CDR1 KGHSH, CDR2 LQKENI. The CDR3 runs to 16 residues. Researchers took RNA transcripts and amplified the TCR beta CDR3 regions from them. The TCR CDR3 was amplified in a first-round RT-PCR using the HTBI primer set. TCRdb reanalysed the multiplex PCR reads using MiXCR and keeps one entry per CDR3 protein. This sample yields around 700,000 distinct CDR3 sequences, of which 15% to 20% are seen a single time; approximately 15% belongs to the top ten. The TCR sequence derives from a woman in her 50s with Graves' hyperthyroidism that later progressed to Graves' ophthalmopathy. The chain couples TRBV18 to TRBJ2-7, with D maybe TRBD2 (6 bases). Material: blood. DNA for the CDR3: TGTGCCAGCTCACAATTTGAGGGAGGTTACTCCTACGAGCAGTACTTC. This translates into CASSQFEGGYSYEQYF.